The 25 T cell receptor beta chains below come from one sample, sequenced in a study of vaccination and CD4 T cells after COVID-19 (dated by TCRdb to between 2021 and 2024). What these receptors recognize is not known. Receptor libraries were prepared by PCR. Sequenced on an Illumina iSeq 100. At the Johns Hopkins FTIC core, DNA from the cultured CD4+ T cells underwent TCR sequencing with the Oncomine TCR Beta short-read assay. TCRdb reprocessed the public reads (quality trimming at Q25 with fastp, clone calling with MiXCR) and kept in-frame beta chains. Rows are unified per CDR3 protein, each entry keeping the most common DNA and genes. The sample data list more than 15,000 distinct CDR3 sequences, and roughly 23% of these were observed just once. The biggest ten clones account for 7.8% of the sample. Read against the paper, the sample's treatment or condition label means: approximately 9-day PBMC culture with coronavirus spike peptide pools or control peptides (ViraFEST assay).

Sequenced input: cultured CD4+ T cells from blood. These receptors all stem from a human donor with COVID-19.

This clonotype has a handful of counts. This rearrangement joins TRBV6-2 or TRBV6-3 to TRBJ1-5; 8 positions match TRBD1. This CDR3 contains 14 residues. V trimming: 6 bases; J trimming: 1 base; junction bases outside the gene matches: 2. Germline V gene sequence: CDR1 MNHEY, CDR2 SVGEGT. The CDR3 nucleotides are TGTGCCAGCAGCAGGACAGGGAGCAATCAGCCCCAGCATTTT. This sequence encodes CASSRTGSNQPQHF.

This clonotype was seen more than once but under ten times. The CDR3 here is CASSQGHTGELFF. The DNA for the CDR3 is TGTGCCAGCAGTCAAGGCCACACCGGGGAGCTGTTTTTT. V usage is TRBV2 and J usage is TRBJ2-2; no firm D call. There are 13 residues in the CDR3. Germline V gene lookup returns CDR1 SNHLY and CDR2 FYNNEI. Trimming shortened V by 5 bases and J by 3 bases, and 7 bases separated the two germline ends. The whole variable domain, filled in from reference TRBV2 and TRBJ2-2, reads EPEVTQTPSHQVTQMGQEVILRCVPISNHLYFYWYRQILGQKVEFLVSFYNNEISEKSEIFDDQFSVERPDGSNFTLKIRSTKLEDSAMYFCASSQGHTGELFFGEGSRLTVL.

V usage is TRBV6-1 and J usage is TRBJ2-5; TRBD1 agrees at 7 bases. Unmatched junction bases numbered 8, after V lost 6 bases and J lost 4 bases. The CDR3 length is 14 residues. Germline lookup yields CDR1 MNHNS and CDR2 SASEGT. CDR3 sequence: CASRWDSVRETQYF. The CDR3 DNA reads as TGTGCCAGCAGGTGGGACAGCGTGCGAGAGACCCAGTACTTC.

This clonotype was seen only a few times. The CDR3 protein is CASSPTGVPEAFF. For the CDR3, the DNA is TGTGCCAGCAGTCCTACAGGGGTCCCTGAAGCTTTCTTT. The chain links TRBV12-3 or TRBV12-4 to TRBJ1-1, with 7 bases that match TRBD1. V lost 5 bases to trimming and J lost 6 bases; unmatched junction nucleotides: 6. The CDR3 consists of 13 residues.

The chain carries TRBV6-5 and TRBJ1-5; D is possibly TRBD1 (5 bases). V dropped 2 bases and J dropped 1 base, with 6 bases sitting between them. The CDR3 runs 14 residues. Germline loops: CDR1 MNHEY, CDR2 SVGAGI. Here the CDR3 DNA reads TGTGCCAGCAGTTACGGGGGGAGCAATCAGCCCCAGCATTTT. It translates to CASSYGGSNQPQHF.

The rearrangement links TRBV29-1 to TRBJ2-7; TRBD1 is a possible D gene (6 bases). Germline CDR1 reads SQVTM; CDR2 reads ANQGSEA. The CDR3 contains 12 residues. V lost 4 bases, J lost 5 bases, and 12 bases lay in between. The CDR3, as DNA: TGCAGCGTTGGTCAGGGGTGGGACGAGCAGTACTTC. Translating gives CSVGQGWDEQYF.

This clonotype was found a few times. The J gene is TRBJ1-5, the V gene TRBV6-5, with TRBD1 identical over 9 bases. V shed 2 bases and J 5 bases; nucleotides not matched to a gene: 13. The CDR3 consists of 18 residues. Germline V CDR1 and CDR2: MNHEY, SVGAGI. DNA for the CDR3: TGTGCCAGCAGTTACCCCCAGACAGGGGGTATGGGGGATCAGCCCCAGCATTTT. Amino acid sequence: CASSYPQTGGMGDQPQHF.

This clonotype was recorded a few times. Here the CDR3 reads CASSYYAGGTEAFF. DNA of the CDR3: TGTGCCAGCAGCTACTATGCAGGGGGCACTGAAGCTTTCTTT. The chain combines TRBV7-2 with TRBJ1-1; 7 bases map to TRBD1. The CDR3 contains 14 residues. With 4 bases clipped from V and 4 bases from J, the junction kept 6 bases outside the gene matches. Germline CDR1 reads SGHTA; CDR2 reads FQGNSA. Complete variable domain (other parts from reference TRBV7-2 and TRBJ1-1): GAGVSQSPSNKVTEKGKDVELRCDPISGHTALYWYRQSLGQGLEFLIYFQGNSAPDKSGLPSDRFSAERTGGSVSTLTIQRTQQEDSAVYLCASSYYAGGTEAFFGQGTRLTVV.

The sample holds a few counts of this clonotype. The chain joins TRBV10-3 to TRBJ1-2; D may be TRBD1 (6 bases). V lost 8 bases and J lost 3, with 13 bases in between. Germline lookup yields CDR1 ENHRY and CDR2 SYGVKD. The CDR3 totals 13 residues. CDR3 sequence reads: CAIWGGADYGYTF. CDR3 nucleotide sequence: TGTGCCATCTGGGGGGGGGCCGACTATGGCTACACCTTC.

This clonotype came up a few times. The genes are TRBV6-5 and TRBJ1-2; 7 bases line up with TRBD1. The CDR3 consists of 13 residues. The germline V gene has CDR1 MNHEY and CDR2 SVGAGI. J was trimmed by 5 bases and V by 4 bases; bases with no gene match: 4. CDR3 residues: CASSSYRGYGYTF. CDR3 in DNA: TGTGCCAGCAGTTCATACAGGGGATATGGCTACACCTTC.

V gene TRBV12-3 or TRBV12-4 combines with J gene TRBJ1-6, with 7 bases that match TRBD1. Trimming at V came to 5 bases and at J to 11 bases, leaving 15 bases not matched to a gene. This CDR3 contains 16 residues. The DNA for the CDR3 is TGTGCCAGCAGTGCCTATAGAGGGGGCGGTAGGGCACCCCTCCACTTT. Translating it yields CASSAYRGGGRAPLHF.

This clonotype showed up just a few times. The chain links TRBV7-2 to TRBJ1-6, with unresolved D. The CDR3 has 14 residues. V lost 3 bases and J lost 5, with 8 bases in between. The germline CDR1 and CDR2 sequences are SGHTA and FQGNSA. The CDR3 region has the DNA TGTGCCAGCAGCTTTTGGAGAAATAATTCACCCCTCCACTTT. This translates into CASSFWRNNSPLHF. The whole variable domain, remainder taken from reference TRBV7-2 and TRBJ1-6, is GAGVSQSPSNKVTEKGKDVELRCDPISGHTALYWYRQSLGQGLEFLIYFQGNSAPDKSGLPSDRFSAERTGGSVSTLTIQRTQQEDSAVYLCASSFWRNNSPLHFGNGTRLTVT.

J is TRBJ2-2 and V is TRBV6-5, with D hard to call. Per the germline V gene, CDR1 is MNHEY and CDR2 is SVGAGI. The CDR3 runs 14 residues. Trimming took 4 bases from V and 6 from J, leaving 12 bases between them. This CDR3 reads CASSFQNLAGELFF. CDR3 coding DNA: TGTGCCAGCAGTTTCCAGAATCTGGCCGGGGAGCTGTTTTTT.

This clonotype occurred a few times. This sequence joins TRBV24-1 and TRBJ2-1; D is uncertain. The CDR3 covers 17 residues. Germline assignment: CDR1 KGHDR and CDR2 SFDVKD. The V gene lost 3 bases and the J gene lost 0 bases, with 14 bases spanning the gap. CDR3 loop: CATSDPTTTNSYNEQFF. In DNA, the CDR3 is TGTGCCACCAGTGATCCCACAACTACTAACTCCTACAATGAGCAGTTCTTC.

The gene calls are TRBV2 and TRBJ1-1; TRBD1 might be the D (6 bases). V gave up 2 bases and J gave up 4 bases, with 8 bases separating them. The CDR3 runs to 13 residues. Germline lookup yields CDR1 SNHLY and CDR2 FYNNEI. The CDR3 sequence is CASSEQGSTEAFF. The CDR3 DNA follows: TGTGCCAGCAGTGAACAGGGGTCCACTGAAGCTTTCTTT.

The chain uses TRBV6-5 and TRBJ2-1, with D unresolved. Trimming removed 2 bases from V and 0 bases from J, with 8 bases in between. The CDR3 sequence is 15 residues long. CDR1 is MNHEY, CDR2 SVGAGI, per germline. The CDR3 is CASSYGQSSYNEQFF. The CDR3 DNA reads TGTGCCAGCAGTTACGGGCAGAGCTCCTACAATGAGCAGTTCTTC.

This clonotype is medium-sized within its sample. The chain joins TRBV2 to TRBJ2-7; 9 positions match TRBD1. Looked up from germline, CDR1 is SNHLY and CDR2 is FYNNEI. The CDR3 runs to 14 residues. V gave up 3 bases and J gave up 3 bases; unmatched junction bases: 3. The CDR3 is CASSEQTGGYEQYF. The CDR3 bases are TGTGCCAGCAGTGAGCAGACAGGGGGCTACGAGCAGTACTTC.

The CDR3 region has the DNA TGTGCCAGCAGCGTTAATAGAGGCGGGGGGATTACAGATACGCAGTATTTT. Translating gives CASSVNRGGGITDTQYF. The chain joins TRBV9 to TRBJ2-3; 8 bases are a match to TRBD2. Germline loops: CDR1 SGDLS, CDR2 YYNGEE. This CDR3 spans 17 amino acids. V was pared by 2 bases and J by 3 bases, with 11 bases of the junction left unmatched.

V gene TRBV19 combines with J gene TRBJ2-6; D ambiguous. The CDR3 totals 18 residues. Germline lookup yields CDR1 LNHDA and CDR2 SQIVND (reference sequence). The ends were cut back, 3 bases at V and 3 bases at J, with 18 bases in the middle. The CDR3 DNA reads as TGTGCCAGTAGTATCTCGTTGGGCAGATTGGTTGGGGCCAACGTCCTGACTTTC. This encodes CASSISLGRLVGANVLTF.

This clonotype was counted a few times. The genes are TRBV9 and TRBJ2-2; possibly TRBD1 or TRBD2 for D (5 bases each). CDR1 is SGDLS, CDR2 YYNGEE, per germline. The CDR3 runs 15 residues. Trimming took 0 bases from V and 7 from J, leaving 13 bases between them. DNA of the CDR3: TGTGCCAGCAGCGTAGGAGAGAGGGGTATCGGGGAGCTGTTTTTT. Translated: CASSVGERGIGELFF.

This clonotype was counted between two and nine times. This chain connects TRBV7-2 to TRBJ1-5; a possible D gene is TRBD1 (6 bases). The CDR3 has 14 residues. CDR1 SGHTA and CDR2 FQGNSA come from the germline V gene. The ends were cut back, 4 bases at V and 1 base at J, with 8 bases in the middle. Written as DNA, the CDR3 is TGTGCCAGCAGCTGGCAGGGGAGCAATCAGCCCCAGCATTTT. It codes for CASSWQGSNQPQHF.

Only a few counts were recorded for this clonotype. The V call is TRBV25-1, the J call TRBJ2-3; no clear D. Between the trimmed V and J ends, which lost 3 bases and 0 bases, there was a span of 13 bases. CDR3 length equals 16 residues. Germline CDR1 MGHDK, CDR2 SYGVNS. CDR3 bases: TGTGCCAGCAGTGACCCCTTATCGACTAGCACAGATACGCAGTATTTT. Its translation: CASSDPLSTSTDTQYF. Full variable domain (outside the CDR3, taken from reference TRBV25-1 and TRBJ2-3): EADIYQTPRYLVIGTGKKITLECSQTMGHDKMYWYQQDPGMELHLIHYSYGVNSTEKGDLSSESTVSRIRTEHFPLTLESARPSHTSQYLCASSDPLSTSTDTQYFGPGTRLTVL.

V gene TRBV10-1 combines with J gene TRBJ2-1, with D maybe TRBD1 (6 bases). This CDR3 has 16 amino acids. Germline CDR1 WNHNN, CDR2 SYGVQD (reference sequence). V dropped 2 bases and J dropped 5 bases, with 16 bases sitting between them. The CDR3 DNA follows: TGCGCCAGCAGTGAGACCGTCAGGGGAGCGAACAATGAGCAGTTCTTC. As protein: CASSETVRGANNEQFF.

This rearrangement joins TRBV7-2 to TRBJ1-1, with no clear D. The V and J ends lost 1 base and 0 bases respectively, with 9 bases between them. The germline CDR1 and CDR2 sequences are SGHTA and FQGNSA. This CDR3 region has 15 residues. The CDR3 protein is CASSLVKVLNTEAFF. The CDR3 nucleotides are TGTGCCAGCAGCTTAGTGAAGGTGTTGAACACTGAAGCTTTCTTT.

This clonotype showed up just a few times. The chain carries TRBV5-4 and TRBJ2-2; maybe TRBD2 (5 bases). The CDR3 spans 14 residues. The ends were cut back, 8 bases at V and 6 bases at J, with 17 bases in the middle. Germline-derived CDR1 and CDR2 are SGHNT and YYREEE (reference sequence). The CDR3 coding sequence is TGTGCCAGTTCTAACGGATGGGGAGCCGGGGAGCTGTTTTTT. It encodes CASSNGWGAGELFF.